These 21 T cell receptor beta chains originate from one sample sequenced in a study of T cell responses to AZD1222 COVID-19 vaccine. Here immunoSEQ multiplex PCR was the method, and the copy in TCRdb shows in-frame clones only, minus some. The table shows 150,000 or so clones, with about 90% occurring only once. The sample in question was peripheral blood, obtained 28 days after the second AZD1222 dose. These receptors came from an adult who received the AZD1222 COVID-19 vaccine.

The chain links TRBV6-5 to TRBJ1-4; tentatively, D is TRBD1 (5 bases). Germline V CDR1 and CDR2: MNHEY, SVGAGI. The length of the CDR3 is 13 residues. Trimming cost V 0 bases and J 10 bases, with 9 bases left between them. CDR3 sequence reads: CASSYSLRGKLFF. Here the CDR3 DNA reads TGTGCCAGCAGTTACTCGCTTAGGGGAAAACTGTTTTTT.

Remarks on this clone: A read error is possible here, since a much larger clone lies one base away. Other DNA sequences of this sample code for an identical CDR3. This sequence joins TRBV5-4 and TRBJ2-7; D unclear. V lost 0 bases, J lost 3 bases, and 7 bases lay in between. The CDR3 length is 13 residues. Germline V gives CDR1 SGHNT, CDR2 YYREEE (reference sequence). In nucleotides, the CDR3 is TGTGCCAGCAGCTTGGTGGGCAGCTACGAGCAGTACTTC. Its translation is CASSLVGSYEQYF.

This rearrangement joins TRBV3-1 (or the pseudogene TRBV3-2) to TRBJ1-5; a possible D gene is TRBD1 (6 bases). This CDR3 has 13 amino acids. Germline CDR1 is LGHDT and CDR2 is YNNKEL (reference sequence). The germline V and J ends were trimmed by 4 bases and 7 bases, with 11 bases remaining between them. The CDR3 nucleotides are TGTGCCAGCAGCCGACAGGAGAACCAGCCCCAGCATTTT. This gives the protein CASSRQENQPQHF.

The rearrangement uses TRBV18 and TRBJ1-1, with a possible D match to TRBD1 (5 bases). Trimming took off 6 bases at V and 7 bases at J, with 18 bases between the two ends. This CDR3 contains 14 residues. Germline CDR1 and CDR2: KGHSH and LQKENI. In DNA form, the CDR3 reads TGTGCCAGCTCGCCTGGGGGGGGGTCAAATGAAGCTTTCTTT. Translation gives CASSPGGGSNEAFF.

The chain has TRBV11-2 and TRBJ1-5; TRBD1 matches at 9 bases. The CDR3 has 13 amino acids. Germline CDR1 is SGHAT and CDR2 is FQNNGV. The ends lost 5 bases at V and 7 bases at J; junction bases unmatched: 3. CDR3 DNA sequence: TGTGCCAGCAGCCTACAGGGGGCCCAGCCCCAGCATTTT. Its translation is CASSLQGAQPQHF. Based on the CDR3 plus reference TRBV11-2 and TRBJ1-5, the full variable domain is EAGVAQSPRYKIIEKRQSVAFWCNPISGHATLYWYQQILGQGPKLLIQFQNNGVVDDSQLPKDRFSAERLKGVDSTLKIQPAKLEDSAVYLCASSLQGAQPQHFGDGTRLSIL.

The chain combines TRBV5-1 with TRBJ1-3; D gene uncertain. Deletions cut 5 bases from V and 6 bases from J, with 15 bases between. The CDR3 runs 14 residues. Per germline, CDR1 SGHRS and CDR2 YFSETQ. CDR3 DNA sequence: TGCGCCAGCAGTCCAAATGCGGCCGAAAACACCATATATTTT. Residues: CASSPNAAENTIYF.

V usage is TRBV9 and J usage is TRBJ2-7; 8 bases are a match to TRBD2. Germline CDR1 and CDR2: SGDLS and YYNGEE. CDR3 length equals 15 residues. J gave up 0 bases and V 7 bases, and 9 bases lay outside the gene matches. CDR3 protein: CASSLGGRSSYEQYF. CDR3 nucleotides: TGTGCCAGCTCCCTGGGCGGGAGGAGCTCCTACGAGCAGTACTTC.

V usage is TRBV5-1 and J usage is TRBJ2-3; TRBD2 is a possible D gene (6 bases). CDR3 length equals 15 residues. Germline lookup yields CDR1 SGHRS and CDR2 YFSETQ. Between the trimmed V and J ends, which lost 4 bases and 0 bases, there was a span of 12 bases. CDR3 DNA: TGCGCCAGCAGCCCTGCGGGGCTTAGCACAGATACGCAGTATTTT. This encodes CASSPAGLSTDTQYF.

The chain recombines TRBV3-1 (or the pseudogene TRBV3-2) with TRBJ2-1; D might be TRBD1 or TRBD2, each matching 5 bases. CDR1 is LGHDT and CDR2 is YNNKEL in the germline V gene (reference sequence). The CDR3 spans 14 residues. Trimming left V 8 bases short and J 9 bases short, with 20 bases between. CDR3 residues: CASYGPGTHGEQFF. In nucleotides, the CDR3 is TGTGCCAGCTATGGACCGGGGACCCACGGTGAGCAGTTCTTC.

This clone appeared a single time. The J gene is TRBJ2-2, the V gene TRBV6-2 or TRBV6-3, with D unresolved. The germline CDR1 and CDR2 sequences are MNHEY and SVGEGT. The V end lost 4 bases, the J end lost 3 bases, and 9 bases lay between the germline ends. The length of the CDR3 is 14 residues. Here the CDR3 reads CASSFPRYTGELFF. Written as DNA, the CDR3 is TGTGCCAGCAGTTTTCCCAGATACACCGGGGAGCTGTTTTTT.

The rearrangement uses TRBV6-2 or TRBV6-3 and TRBJ1-2, with 7 bases that match TRBD1. The CDR3 contains 16 residues. V lost 5 bases, J lost 5 bases, and 14 bases stayed unmatched. Looked up from germline, CDR1 is MNHEY and CDR2 is SVGEGT. The CDR3 sequence is CASSAGTERIWYGYTF. In DNA form, the CDR3 reads TGTGCCAGCAGTGCGGGGACAGAGCGTATTTGGTATGGCTACACCTTC.

The V gene is TRBV5-4, the J gene TRBJ2-7; D may be TRBD1 (6 bases). This CDR3 has 15 residues. V lost 4 bases and J 4 bases, leaving 18 bases between the germline ends. Per the germline V gene, CDR1 is SGHNT and CDR2 is YYREEE (reference sequence). The CDR3 protein is CASSPGSSGVYEQYF. CDR3 in DNA: TGTGCCAGCAGCCCCGGGTCTTCAGGGGTTTACGAGCAGTACTTC.

CDR3 residues: CASSLKGGRQPQHF. CDR3 nucleotides: TGCGCCAGCAGCTTGAAAGGGGGTCGTCAGCCCCAGCATTTT. The chain employs TRBV5-1 and TRBJ1-5; D possibly corresponds to TRBD1 (6 bases). With 1 base removed from V and 6 bases from J, the gap between germline ends came to 11 bases. CDR3 size: 14 residues. Germline values: CDR1 SGHRS, CDR2 YFSETQ.

The chain uses TRBV6-2 or TRBV6-3 and TRBJ1-6, with TRBD1 matching 7 bases. The germline V gene has CDR1 MNHEY and CDR2 SVGEGT. V shed 2 bases and J 10 bases; nucleotides not matched to a gene: 8. The CDR3 sequence is 15 residues long. In DNA form, the CDR3 reads TGTGCCAGCAGTTACCTACGACAGGGTGGATCACCCCTCCACTTT. Protein sequence: CASSYLRQGGSPLHF.

The J gene is TRBJ1-4, the V gene TRBV27; perhaps TRBD1 as D (5 bases). The CDR3 sequence is 13 residues long. Germline CDR1 reads MNHEY; CDR2 reads SMNVEV (reference sequence). Trimming took 5 bases from V and 8 from J, leaving 12 bases between them. The CDR3 DNA reads TGTGCCAGCAGTGCTCGGCGGGGGGAAAAACTGTTTTTT. Protein: CASSARRGEKLFF.

In its sample, this clone was seen once. V usage is TRBV4-2 and J usage is TRBJ1-3, with unresolved D. Germline-derived CDR1 and CDR2 are LGHNA and YNFKEQ. V dropped 0 bases and J dropped 0 bases, with 6 bases sitting between them. The CDR3 runs 15 residues. CDR3 DNA sequence: TGTGCCAGCAGCCAAGAGGGTGCCTCTGGAAACACCATATATTTT. Its protein product is CASSQEGASGNTIYF.

This clone was seen only once. The genes are TRBV6-4 and TRBJ1-2; 9 bases map to TRBD1. The germline gives CDR1 MRHNA, CDR2 SNTAGT. V lost 3 bases, J lost 8 bases, and 4 bases stayed unmatched. The CDR3 has 13 residues. CDR3 DNA: TGTGCCAGCAGTGAGCGGACAGGGGAAGGCTACACCTTC. As protein: CASSERTGEGYTF.

The rearrangement joins TRBV5-1 to TRBJ2-7; 7 positions agree with TRBD2. V was clipped by 0 bases and J by 2 bases; unmatched bases: 5. Germline values: CDR1 SGHRS, CDR2 YFSETQ. The length of the CDR3 is 15 residues. The CDR3 DNA sequence: TGCGCCAGCAGCTTGGGCCCGGGACTAACCTACGAGCAGTACTTC. Translated: CASSLGPGLTYEQYF.

A single count supports this clone. The chain recombines TRBV3-1 (or the pseudogene TRBV3-2) with TRBJ1-6; D remains unclear. Per the germline V gene, CDR1 is LGHDT and CDR2 is YNNKEL (reference sequence). The CDR3 sequence is 14 residues long. The V gene lost 1 base and the J gene lost 9 bases, with 10 bases spanning the gap. CDR3 in DNA: TGTGCCAGCAGCCAAGTCTCGGTCCTTTCACCCCTCCACTTT. Protein: CASSQVSVLSPLHF.

The table lists this clone with a count of one. The V and J genes are TRBV6-5 and TRBJ2-7, with D possibly being TRBD1 (5 bases). The CDR3 is 14 residues long. Trimming took 6 bases from V and 0 from J, leaving 12 bases between them. The germline V gene has CDR1 MNHEY and CDR2 SVGAGI. This CDR3 is CASRKGWSSYEQYF. The DNA for the CDR3 is TGTGCCAGCAGAAAGGGGTGGAGCTCCTACGAGCAGTACTTC.

The chain couples TRBV20-1 to TRBJ1-2; 7 bases map to TRBD1. Losses at the gene ends were 3 bases for V and 7 bases for J; bases not matched to a gene: 5. Germline values: CDR1 DFQATT, CDR2 SNEGSKA (reference sequence). There are 12 residues in the CDR3. DNA of the CDR3: TGCAGTGCTAGTGACAGGGCTGGTGGCTACACCTTC. The encoded protein is CSASDRAGGYTF.